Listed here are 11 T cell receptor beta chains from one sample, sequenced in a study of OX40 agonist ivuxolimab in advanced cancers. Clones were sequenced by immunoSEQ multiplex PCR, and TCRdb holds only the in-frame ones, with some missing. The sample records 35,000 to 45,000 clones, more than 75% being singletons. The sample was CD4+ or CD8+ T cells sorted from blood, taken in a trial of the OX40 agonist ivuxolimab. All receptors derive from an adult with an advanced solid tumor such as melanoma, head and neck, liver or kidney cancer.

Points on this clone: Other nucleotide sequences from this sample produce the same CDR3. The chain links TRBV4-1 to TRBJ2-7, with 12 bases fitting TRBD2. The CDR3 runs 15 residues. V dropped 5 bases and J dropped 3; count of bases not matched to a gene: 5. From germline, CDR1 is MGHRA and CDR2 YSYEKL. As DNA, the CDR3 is TGCGCCAGCAGCTACAGACTAGCGGGAGACTACGAGCAGTACTTC. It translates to CASSYRLAGDYEQYF.

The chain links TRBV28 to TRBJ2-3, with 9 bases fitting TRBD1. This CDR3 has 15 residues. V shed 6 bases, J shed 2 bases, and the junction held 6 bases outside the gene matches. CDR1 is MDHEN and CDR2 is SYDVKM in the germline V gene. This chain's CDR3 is CASRGQGYYTDTQYF. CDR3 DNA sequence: TGTGCCAGCAGGGGACAGGGCTACTACACAGATACGCAGTATTTT.

The CDR3 region has the DNA TGTGCCACCAGCAGAGATGTACCTAAACCTGAAGCTTTCTTT. As protein: CATSRDVPKPEAFF. The chain couples TRBV15 to TRBJ1-1; D gene unclear. The CDR3 runs to 14 residues. V was shortened by 0 bases and J by 6 bases, with 11 bases between the two germline ends. Germline V gives CDR1 LNHNV, CDR2 YYDKDF (reference sequence).

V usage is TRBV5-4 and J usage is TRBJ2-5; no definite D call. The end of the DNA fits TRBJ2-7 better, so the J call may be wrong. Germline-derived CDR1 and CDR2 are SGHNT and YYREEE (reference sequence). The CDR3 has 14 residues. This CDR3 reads CASSLGQGPYEQYF. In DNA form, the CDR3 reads TGTGCCAGCAGCTTGGGACAAGGGCCCTACGAGCAGTACTTC.

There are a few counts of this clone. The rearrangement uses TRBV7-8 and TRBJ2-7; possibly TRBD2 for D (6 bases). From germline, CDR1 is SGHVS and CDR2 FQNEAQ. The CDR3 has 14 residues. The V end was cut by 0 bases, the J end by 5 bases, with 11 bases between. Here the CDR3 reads CASSLAGGFNEQYF. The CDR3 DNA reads TGTGCCAGCAGCTTAGCCGGGGGATTCAACGAGCAGTACTTC. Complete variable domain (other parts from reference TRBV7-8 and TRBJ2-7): GAGVSQSPRYKVAKRGQDVALRCDPISGHVSLFWYQQALGQGPEFLTYFQNEAQLDKSGLPSDRFFAERPEGSVSTLKIQRTQQEDSAVYLCASSLAGGFNEQYFGPGTRLTVT.

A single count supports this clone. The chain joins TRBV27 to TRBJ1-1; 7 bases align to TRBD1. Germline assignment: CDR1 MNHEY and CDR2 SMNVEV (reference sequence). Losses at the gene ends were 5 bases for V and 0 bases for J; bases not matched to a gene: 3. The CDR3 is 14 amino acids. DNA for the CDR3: TGTGCCAGCAGTCCAGGGGGGATGAACACTGAAGCTTTCTTT. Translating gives CASSPGGMNTEAFF.

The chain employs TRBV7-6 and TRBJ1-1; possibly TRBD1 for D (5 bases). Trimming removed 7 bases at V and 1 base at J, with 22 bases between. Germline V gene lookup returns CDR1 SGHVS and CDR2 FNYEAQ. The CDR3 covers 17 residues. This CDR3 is CASMVGPVQVTNTEAFF. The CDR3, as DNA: TGTGCCAGCATGGTGGGGCCTGTACAAGTAACGAACACTGAAGCTTTCTTT.

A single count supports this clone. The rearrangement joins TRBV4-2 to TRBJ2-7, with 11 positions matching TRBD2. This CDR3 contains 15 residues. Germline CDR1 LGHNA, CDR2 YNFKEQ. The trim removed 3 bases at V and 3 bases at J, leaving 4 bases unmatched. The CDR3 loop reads CASSQGTSGHYEQYF. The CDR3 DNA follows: TGTGCCAGCAGCCAGGGGACTAGCGGTCACTACGAGCAGTACTTC.

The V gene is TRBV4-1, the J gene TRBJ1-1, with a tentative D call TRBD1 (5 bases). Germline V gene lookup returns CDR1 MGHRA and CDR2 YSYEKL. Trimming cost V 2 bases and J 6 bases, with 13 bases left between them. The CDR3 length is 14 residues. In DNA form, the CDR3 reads TGCGCCAGCAGCCAAAAGATCACAGGCGCTGAAGCTTTCTTT. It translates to CASSQKITGAEAFF.

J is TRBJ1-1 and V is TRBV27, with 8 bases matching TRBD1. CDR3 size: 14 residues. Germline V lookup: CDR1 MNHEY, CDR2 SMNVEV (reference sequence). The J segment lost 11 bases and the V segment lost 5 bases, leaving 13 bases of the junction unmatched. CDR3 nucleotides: TGTGCCAGCAGTGTCGGGACAGGACCCTTCCAGGCTTTCTTT. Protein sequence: CASSVGTGPFQAFF.

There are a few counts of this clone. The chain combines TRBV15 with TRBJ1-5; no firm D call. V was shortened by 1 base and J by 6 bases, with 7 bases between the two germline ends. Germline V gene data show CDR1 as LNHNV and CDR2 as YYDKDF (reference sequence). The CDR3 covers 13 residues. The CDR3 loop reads CATSRATSQPQHF. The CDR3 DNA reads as TGTGCCACCAGCAGAGCGACGTCTCAGCCCCAGCATTTT.